This TCR beta chain was recovered during a study of tumor and adjacent non-tumor tissue in lung cancer. About the research overall: Aged about 31 to 80 years, patients included nine to ten men and five or six women with stage I to III disease. Findings and limits, study-wide: Normal lung showed higher cumulative top 100 clone frequency than tumor. Significantly higher TCR diversity was found in tumor than normal lung.

The CDR3 spans 14 residues. Germline-derived CDR1 and CDR2 are SGHDN and FVKESK. Three rounds of nested PCR, following a modified ARM-PCR protocol, produced the TCRbeta library. TCRdb re-called the multiplex PCR reads with MiXCR, one entry per CDR3 protein. The sample records tens of thousands of distinct CDR3 sequences, about 80% being singletons. Of note for this clonotype: Its specificity is unknown. Given a much more abundant clone one base away, this may be a read error.

The template was RNA from unsorted bulk tissue. This non-tumor lung sample came from over 3 cm beyond the tumor edge. Donors were chemotherapy-naive, newly diagnosed lung cancer surgical patients in China, August–late 2014. V and J are TRBV14 and TRBJ1-2; TRBD1 is a possible D gene (6 bases). This receptor was taken from a woman aged 55 to 70 with non-small cell lung cancer. Sequencing was performed on distant non-tumor lung tissue. CDR3 region: CASSPTGTPYDYTF. The CDR3 DNA reads as TGTGCCAGCAGCCCTACAGGGACTCCCTATGACTACACCTTC. Full variable domain (outside the CDR3, taken from reference TRBV14 and TRBJ1-2): EAGVTQFPSHSVIEKGQTVTLRCDPISGHDNLYWYRRVMGKEIKFLLHFVKESKQDESGMPNNRFLAERTGGTYSTLKVQPAELEDSGVYFCASSPTGTPYDYTFGSGTRLTVV.